Listed below are T cell receptor beta chains from one sample, sequenced in a study of shared clonotypes between healthy human individuals. The method was immunoSEQ multiplex PCR; TCRdb's version includes in-frame clones alone and lacks a portion of them. The sample holds under 600,000 clones, more than 95% seen once. Sequencing was carried out using naive CD8+ T cells sorted from blood. The receptors were gathered from a man in his thirties or forties in good health. The CDR3 runs from the conserved cysteine through the conserved F or W. D genes are given only for firm matches. Some rows have no size entry. The others give once, few or many, or a class for an expanded clone.

D gene,V gene,clone size,J gene,CDR3 protein,CDR3 DNA
NA,TRBV27,NA,TRBJ2-7,CASSLSQGFMEYEQYF,TGTGCCAGCAGTTTATCTCAGGGGTTCATGGAATACGAGCAGTACTTC
TRBD1,TRBV6-1,NA,TRBJ2-7,CASSLRQGTYEQYF,TGTGCCAGCAGCCTGAGACAGGGAACCTACGAGCAGTACTTC
NA,TRBV6-1,once,TRBJ2-1,CASSETNLNEQFF,TGTGCCAGCAGTGAGACGAACCTCAATGAGCAGTTCTTC
NA,TRBV6-6,NA,TRBJ2-3,CASSAPGPGPDTQYF,TGTGCCAGCAGTGCTCCGGGACCGGGGCCAGATACGCAGTATTTT
TRBD1,TRBV30,once,TRBJ1-5,CAWSSGQGLNQPQHF,TGTGCCTGGAGCTCGGGACAGGGGCTTAATCAGCCCCAGCATTTT
NA,TRBV19,NA,TRBJ1-1,CASSIEGYTEAFF,TGTGCCAGTAGTATAGAAGGGTACACTGAAGCTTTCTTT
NA,TRBV9,NA,TRBJ2-1,CASSVGGRRGASYNEQFF,TGTGCCAGCAGCGTGGGGGGACGTAGGGGCGCTTCCTACAATGAGCAGTTCTTC
NA,TRBV19,NA,TRBJ1-2,CASSAPSGESNYGYTF,TGTGCCAGTAGTGCCCCCAGCGGGGAGAGTAACTATGGCTACACCTTC
NA,TRBV30,NA,TRBJ2-6,CAWADFSGANVLTF,TGTGCCTGGGCAGATTTCTCTGGGGCCAACGTCCTGACTTTC
TRBD1,TRBV5-6,NA,TRBJ1-1,CASSPGGDTEAFF,TGTGCCAGCAGCCCAGGGGGGGACACTGAAGCTTTCTTT
TRBD1,TRBV7-9,NA,TRBJ2-1,CASSLVGTGKDNEQFF,TGTGCCAGCAGCTTAGTCGGGACAGGGAAAGACAATGAGCAGTTCTTC
NA,TRBV7-9,NA,TRBJ2-5,CASSTIEETQYF,TGTGCCAGCAGCACCATAGAAGAGACCCAGTACTTC
NA,TRBV2,NA,TRBJ1-4,CASSGGPGWPNEKLFF,TGTGCCAGCAGTGGGGGGCCAGGGTGGCCTAATGAAAAACTGTTTTTT
NA,TRBV27,NA,TRBJ1-5,CASSLRGRDNQPQHF,TGTGCCAGCAGTTTACGCGGGCGGGACAATCAGCCCCAGCATTTT
NA,TRBV29-1,NA,TRBJ2-1,CSVEGGNNEQFF,TGCAGCGTTGAGGGCGGCAACAATGAGCAGTTCTTC
TRBD1,TRBV7-9,NA,TRBJ1-4,CASRGTGIGEKLFF,TGTGCCAGCAGGGGGACAGGGATCGGGGAAAAACTGTTTTTT
NA,TRBV15,NA,TRBJ2-5,CATSRDLRRARGETQYF,TGTGCCACCAGCAGAGATCTTCGGAGGGCCCGTGGAGAGACCCAGTACTTC
TRBD2,TRBV11-2,NA,TRBJ2-7,CASKPIGTKTPYEQYF,TGTGCCAGCAAGCCAATCGGGACTAAAACTCCCTACGAGCAGTACTTC
NA,TRBV29-1,once,TRBJ2-7,CSATATNTYEQYF,TGCAGCGCTACAGCTACGAACACCTACGAGCAGTACTTC
TRBD1,TRBV19,NA,TRBJ2-7,CASSIGQADYEQYF,TGTGCCAGTAGTATTGGACAGGCAGACTACGAGCAGTACTTC
TRBD2,TRBV14,NA,TRBJ2-1,CASSRQGLAGTMVDNEQFF,TGTGCCAGCAGCCGACAAGGACTAGCGGGAACGATGGTAGACAATGAGCAGTTCTTC
TRBD1,TRBV6-5,NA,TRBJ1-5,CASSSGTVYSNQPQHF,TGTGCCAGCAGTTCTGGGACAGTCTATAGCAATCAGCCCCAGCATTTT
TRBD1,TRBV11-2,once,TRBJ2-2,CASSLRDRGPGELFF,TGTGCCAGCAGCCTCCGGGACAGGGGTCCCGGGGAGCTGTTTTTT
TRBD1,TRBV5-6,NA,TRBJ2-7,CASSYGTGGGEQYF,TGTGCCAGCAGCTATGGAACAGGGGGCGGCGAGCAGTACTTC